This TCR beta chain was profiled in a study of T cell repertoires in cytomegalovirus infection. Study-level findings and limits: Clonotype analysis showed dominance of the ex vivo response by HLA-C-restricted CMV-specific TCR beta clonotypes.

From the reads, TCRdb called clonotypes with MiXCR, one entry per CDR3 protein. In the table there are 110,000 to 150,000 distinct CDR3 sequences, over 25% of which are singletons. Concerning this clonotype itself: The antigen is not known.

The CDR3 covers 16 residues. CDR1 is MNHEY and CDR2 is SVGAGI in the germline V gene. The trim removed 2 bases at V and 5 bases at J, leaving 4 bases unmatched. Material: CD8+ T cells from cultured PBMCs, obtained from culture after CMV antigen stimulation. The rearrangement joins TRBV6-5 to TRBJ2-5, with 14 bases identical to TRBD2. The sequence was collected from a human donor in good health (CMV status not recorded). Some clones in this sample may be carry-over from other donors' samples. The chain's CDR3 is CASSYLTSGGAETQYF. The CDR3 nucleotides read TGTGCCAGCAGTTACCTGACTAGCGGGGGGGCTGAGACCCAGTACTTC.